The table lists the clone carrying this TCR beta chain with many counts. RNA served as the template for amplifying TCR beta CDR3 regions. First-round RT-PCR with HTBI primers preceded a second-round multiplex PCR. TCRdb ran MiXCR on the multiplex PCR reads and lists one entry per CDR3 protein. The sample lists 500,000 to 600,000 distinct CDR3 sequences; roughly 39% were seen once. Certain patients were not enrolled. These were patients with other autoimmune diseases, uncontrolled infections, pregnancy or lactation. The record originates from a study of Graves' ophthalmopathy and Graves' hyperthyroidism. Germline assignment: CDR1 SGHTA and CDR2 FQGNSA. CDR3 size: 15 residues. V dropped 5 bases and J dropped 7; count of bases not matched to a gene: 10.

The chain has TRBV7-2 and TRBJ1-4; 7 nucleotides agree with TRBD1. The receptor was isolated from an adult man with Graves' hyperthyroidism. The sample was peripheral blood or thyroid tissue (not recorded which). CDR3: CASSLHRGGSEKLFF. In nucleotides, the CDR3 is TGTGCCAGCAGCCTTCACAGGGGAGGTAGTGAAAAACTGTTTTTT.